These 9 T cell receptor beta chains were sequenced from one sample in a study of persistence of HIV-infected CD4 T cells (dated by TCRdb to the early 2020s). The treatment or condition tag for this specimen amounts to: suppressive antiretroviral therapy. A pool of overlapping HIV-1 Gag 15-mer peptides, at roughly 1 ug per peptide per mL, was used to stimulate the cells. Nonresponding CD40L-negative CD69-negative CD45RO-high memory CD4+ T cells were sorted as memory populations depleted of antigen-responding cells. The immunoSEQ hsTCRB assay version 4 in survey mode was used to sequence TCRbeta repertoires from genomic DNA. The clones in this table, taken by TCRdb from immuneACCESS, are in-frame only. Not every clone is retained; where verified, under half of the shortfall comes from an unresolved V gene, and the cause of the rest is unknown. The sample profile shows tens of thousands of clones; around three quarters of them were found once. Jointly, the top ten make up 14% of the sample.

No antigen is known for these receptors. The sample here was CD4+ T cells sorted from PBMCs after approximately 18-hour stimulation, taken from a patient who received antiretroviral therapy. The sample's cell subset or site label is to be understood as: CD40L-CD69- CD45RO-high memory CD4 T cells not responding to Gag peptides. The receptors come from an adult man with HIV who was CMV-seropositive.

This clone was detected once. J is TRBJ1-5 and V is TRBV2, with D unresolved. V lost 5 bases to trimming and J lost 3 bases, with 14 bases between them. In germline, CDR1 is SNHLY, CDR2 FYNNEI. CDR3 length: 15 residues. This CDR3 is CASSQVGGFNQPQHF. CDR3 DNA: TGTGCCAGCAGTCAAGTCGGTGGATTCAATCAGCCCCAGCATTTT.

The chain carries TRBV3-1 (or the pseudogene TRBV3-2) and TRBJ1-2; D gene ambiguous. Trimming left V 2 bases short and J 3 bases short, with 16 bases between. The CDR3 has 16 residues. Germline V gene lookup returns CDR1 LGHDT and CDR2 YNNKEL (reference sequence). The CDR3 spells CASSQKNGPRHYGYTF. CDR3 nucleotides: TGTGCCAGCAGCCAAAAAAATGGACCGAGACACTATGGCTACACCTTC.

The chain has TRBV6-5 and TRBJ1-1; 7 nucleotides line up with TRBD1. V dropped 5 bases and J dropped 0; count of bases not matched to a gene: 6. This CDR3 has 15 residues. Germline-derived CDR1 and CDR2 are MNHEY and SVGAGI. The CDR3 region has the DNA TGTGCCAGCAGTCCGTGGACAGGAATGAACACTGAAGCTTTCTTT. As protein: CASSPWTGMNTEAFF.

For the CDR3, the DNA is TGTGCCAGCAGCTACCGACCGGGACAGGGGTTACTGTTTTTT. Translating gives CASSYRPGQGLLFF. This chain connects TRBV5-8 to TRBJ1-4, with 10 bases matching TRBD1. Germline V lookup: CDR1 SGHTS, CDR2 YDEGEE. With V trimmed by 3 bases and J by 13 bases, 9 bases remained unmatched. The CDR3 extends over 14 amino acids.

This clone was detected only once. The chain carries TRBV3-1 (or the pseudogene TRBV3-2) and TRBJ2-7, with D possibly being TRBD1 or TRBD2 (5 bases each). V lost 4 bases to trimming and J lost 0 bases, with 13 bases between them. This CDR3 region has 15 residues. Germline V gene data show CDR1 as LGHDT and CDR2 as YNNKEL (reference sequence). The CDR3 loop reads CASSLMGTGSYEQYF. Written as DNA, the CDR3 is TGTGCCAGCAGCCTGATGGGGACGGGCTCCTACGAGCAGTACTTC.

This CDR3 reads CASSPGLAVTYEQYF. The CDR3 coding sequence is TGTGCCAGCTCACCAGGACTAGCGGTTACCTACGAGCAGTACTTC. The chain has TRBV18 and TRBJ2-7, with TRBD2 matching 10 bases. Germline values: CDR1 KGHSH, CDR2 LQKENI. Trimming at V came to 2 bases and at J to 2 bases, leaving 3 bases not matched to a gene. The CDR3 is 15 amino acids.

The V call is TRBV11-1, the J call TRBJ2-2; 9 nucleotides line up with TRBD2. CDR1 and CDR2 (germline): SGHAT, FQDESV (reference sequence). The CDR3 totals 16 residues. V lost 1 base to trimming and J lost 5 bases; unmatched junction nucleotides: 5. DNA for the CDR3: TGTGCCAGCAGCTTAGAGCTAGCGGGGAGAACCGGGGAGCTGTTTTTT. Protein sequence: CASSLELAGRTGELFF.

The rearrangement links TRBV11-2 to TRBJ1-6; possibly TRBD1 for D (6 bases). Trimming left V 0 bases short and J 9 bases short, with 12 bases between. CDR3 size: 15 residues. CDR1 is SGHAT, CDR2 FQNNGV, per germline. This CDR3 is CASSLDAGVGSPLHF. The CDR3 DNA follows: TGTGCCAGCAGCTTAGATGCAGGGGTGGGTTCACCCCTCCACTTT.

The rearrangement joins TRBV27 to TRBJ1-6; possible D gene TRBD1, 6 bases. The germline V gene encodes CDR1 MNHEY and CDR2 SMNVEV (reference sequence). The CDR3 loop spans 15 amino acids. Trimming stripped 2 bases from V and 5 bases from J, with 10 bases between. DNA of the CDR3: TGTGCCAGCAGTTTAAGGCAGGGGAATAATTCACCCCTCCACTTT. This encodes CASSLRQGNNSPLHF.